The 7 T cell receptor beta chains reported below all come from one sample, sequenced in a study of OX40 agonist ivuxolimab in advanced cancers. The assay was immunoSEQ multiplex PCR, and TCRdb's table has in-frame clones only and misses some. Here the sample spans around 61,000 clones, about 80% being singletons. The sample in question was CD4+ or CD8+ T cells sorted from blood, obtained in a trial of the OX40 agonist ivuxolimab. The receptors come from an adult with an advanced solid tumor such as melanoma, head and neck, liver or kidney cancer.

CDR3 bases: TGTGCCAGCAGTGAGTCCGTTGATGAAAAACTGTTTTTT. This sequence encodes CASSESVDEKLFF. The chain carries TRBV25-1 and TRBJ1-4; no reliable D call. The germline gives CDR1 MGHDK, CDR2 SYGVNS. This CDR3 region has 13 residues. The germline V and J ends were trimmed by 3 bases and 6 bases, with 8 bases remaining between them.

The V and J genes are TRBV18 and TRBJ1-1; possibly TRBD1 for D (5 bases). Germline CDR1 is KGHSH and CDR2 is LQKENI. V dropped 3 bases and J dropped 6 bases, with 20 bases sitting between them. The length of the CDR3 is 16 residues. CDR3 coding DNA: TGTGCCAGCTCACCCGGGGCATCGACGCGGACCTCTGAAGCTTTCTTT. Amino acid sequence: CASSPGASTRTSEAFF. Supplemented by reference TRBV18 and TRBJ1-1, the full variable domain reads NAGVMQNPRHLVRRRGQEARLRCSPMKGHSHVYWYRQLPEEGLKFMVYLQKENIIDESGMPKERFSAEFPKEGPSILRIQQVVRGDSAAYFCASSPGASTRTSEAFFGQGTRLTVV.

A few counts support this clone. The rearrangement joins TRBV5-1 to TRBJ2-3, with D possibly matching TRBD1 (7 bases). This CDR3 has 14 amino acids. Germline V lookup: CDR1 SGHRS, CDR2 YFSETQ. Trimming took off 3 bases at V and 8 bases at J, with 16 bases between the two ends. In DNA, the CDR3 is TGCGCCAGCAGCTCAGACAGGGTCGGGGGTACGCAGTATTTT. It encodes CASSSDRVGGTQYF.

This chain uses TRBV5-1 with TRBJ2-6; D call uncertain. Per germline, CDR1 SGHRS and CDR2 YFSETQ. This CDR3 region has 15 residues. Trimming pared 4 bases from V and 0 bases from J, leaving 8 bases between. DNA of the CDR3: TGCGCCAGCAGCCCGGACCACTCTGGGGCCAACGTCCTGACTTTC. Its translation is CASSPDHSGANVLTF.

CDR3 coding DNA: TGTGCCAGCAGTAGCGGGTTAGGGTCTGGAAACACCATATATTTT. This translates into CASSSGLGSGNTIYF. V gene TRBV9 combines with J gene TRBJ1-3; D unclear. Trimming took 5 bases from V and 1 from J, leaving 13 bases between them. The CDR3 is 15 residues long. CDR1 and CDR2 from the germline V gene are SGDLS and YYNGEE.

CDR3 residues: CASSLEPAGYGYTF. CDR3 DNA: TGTGCCAGCAGCTTAGAGCCGGCTGGGTATGGCTACACCTTC. V and J are TRBV11-2 and TRBJ1-2; D is unresolved. The CDR3 runs to 14 residues. Between the trimmed V and J ends, which lost 0 bases and 5 bases, there was a span of 10 bases. CDR1 and CDR2 (germline): SGHAT, FQNNGV.

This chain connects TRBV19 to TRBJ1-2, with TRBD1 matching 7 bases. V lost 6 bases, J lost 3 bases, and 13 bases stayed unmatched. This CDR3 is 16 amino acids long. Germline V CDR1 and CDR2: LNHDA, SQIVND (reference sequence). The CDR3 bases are TGTGCCAGTAGATTCCTATGGCAGGGGGGAGACTATGGCTACACCTTC. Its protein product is CASRFLWQGGDYGYTF.